The rows below give T cell receptor beta chains drawn from one sample of a study of naive and memory T cell subsets. One entry per CDR3 protein, called by TCRdb with MiXCR from the UMI-ligation and nested PCR reads. The sample holds approximately 140,000 distinct CDR3 sequences; about a sixth are singletons and the top ten take roughly 0.14%. The sample taken for sequencing was naive CD4+ T cells from blood. Receptors originate from a human donor in good health. Both conserved end residues are trimmed from each CDR3.

CDR3 protein: ASSLAIGGREETQY
V gene: TRBV5-1
J gene: TRBJ2-5
CDR3 length: 14

CDR3 protein: SVGGGARSTDTQY
V gene: TRBV29-1
J gene: TRBJ2-3
CDR3 length: 13

CDR3 protein: SANPISGSSYEQY
V gene: TRBV20-1
J gene: TRBJ2-7
CDR3 length: 13

CDR3 protein: ATGTLEQY
V gene: TRBV5-4
J gene: TRBJ2-7
CDR3 length: 8

CDR3 protein: ASSTPTSGNTN
V gene: TRBV5-4
J gene: TRBJ2-3
CDR3 length: 11

CDR3 protein: SGRTGEETQY
V gene: TRBV29-1
J gene: TRBJ2-5
CDR3 length: 10

CDR3 protein: ASSPFLDEQY
V gene: TRBV18
J gene: TRBJ2-7
CDR3 length: 10

CDR3 protein: SVGIGLALEQY
V gene: TRBV29-1
J gene: TRBJ2-7
CDR3 length: 11

CDR3 protein: ATTPRVQGNPLSGELF
V gene: TRBV19
J gene: TRBJ2-2
CDR3 length: 16

CDR3 protein: ASSLDRAMEQY
V gene: TRBV5-1
J gene: TRBJ2-7
CDR3 length: 11

CDR3 protein: ASSYLLAGTTDTQY
V gene: TRBV5-1
J gene: TRBJ2-3
CDR3 length: 14

CDR3 protein: ASSGTGLAGGNTGELF
V gene: TRBV5-1
J gene: TRBJ2-2
CDR3 length: 16

CDR3 protein: ASSPHRGMANEKLF
V gene: TRBV19
J gene: TRBJ1-4
CDR3 length: 14

CDR3 protein: ASSPSAWGADGEAF
V gene: TRBV18
J gene: TRBJ1-1
CDR3 length: 14

CDR3 protein: ASSEDRGSATNEKLF
V gene: TRBV25-1
J gene: TRBJ1-4
CDR3 length: 15

CDR3 protein: ASSGETVYGYT
V gene: TRBV2
J gene: TRBJ1-2
CDR3 length: 11

CDR3 protein: ASSLGQGGLLTEAF
V gene: TRBV5-1
J gene: TRBJ1-1
CDR3 length: 14

CDR3 protein: ASSYDRVGQPQH
V gene: TRBV6-6
J gene: TRBJ1-5
CDR3 length: 12

CDR3 protein: ASSLGRDVAGAVNEQF
V gene: TRBV6-2/TRBV6-3
J gene: TRBJ2-1
CDR3 length: 16

CDR3 protein: ASRSVGDKRNTIY
V gene: TRBV4-1
J gene: TRBJ1-3
CDR3 length: 13

CDR3 protein: ASSYGPRIDYEQY
V gene: TRBV6-2/TRBV6-3
J gene: TRBJ2-7
CDR3 length: 13

CDR3 protein: ATGRGFSSTDTQY
V gene: TRBV10-3
J gene: TRBJ2-3
CDR3 length: 13

CDR3 protein: ASSFLGVGELF
V gene: TRBV9
J gene: TRBJ2-2
CDR3 length: 11